This T cell receptor (beta chain) was documented in a study of T cell responses to AZD1222 COVID-19 vaccine. TCRdb's table, derived via immunoSEQ multiplex PCR, lists solely in-frame clones and lacks some. This table holds approximately 110,000 clones, 87% found once. Trimming pared 5 bases from V and 9 bases from J, leaving 17 bases between. Germline V CDR1 and CDR2: SEHNR, FQNEAQ (reference sequence). The CDR3 extends over 14 amino acids. The source material was peripheral blood, sampled on day 0 of AZD1222 vaccination. This clonotype was sampled from an adult in good health. The J gene is TRBJ1-3, the V gene TRBV7-9, with D maybe TRBD1 (5 bases). The CDR3 DNA sequence: TGTGCCAGCAGCCCCGGGACCTCCTCAGGCACCATATATTTT. It codes for CASSPGTSSGTIYF.